What follows is one T cell receptor beta chain and its context. Antigen specificity is unknown. Researchers partitioned CD4+ cells into CD45RA+ naive and CD45RA-negative memory subsets. The V gene's germline CDR1 is GTSNPN and CDR2 SVGIG (reference sequence). Trimming stripped 5 bases from V and 2 bases from J, with 10 bases between. The length of the CDR3 is 12 residues. This record comes from a study of shared clonotypes between healthy human individuals. As for the study in general: Each donor's CD4 naive and CD4 memory cells filled three plates apiece, CD8 naive two, and CD8 memory one. Study outcomes and limitations: As a rule, naive subsets had a larger estimated richness than memory subsets.

Profiled with immunoSEQ multiplex PCR; TCRdb holds only in-frame clones, not every one. Of over a million clones in the sample, roughly 97% were seen once. V and J are TRBV30 and TRBJ2-7, with D possibly being TRBD2 (6 bases). The sample comprised naive CD4+ T cells sorted from blood. Subset here: CD45RA+ positively selected. This TCR derives from a man aged 30 to 39 in good health. Here the CDR3 reads CAWAAGPYEQYF. The CDR3, as DNA: TGTGCCTGGGCAGCGGGTCCCTACGAGCAGTACTTC.